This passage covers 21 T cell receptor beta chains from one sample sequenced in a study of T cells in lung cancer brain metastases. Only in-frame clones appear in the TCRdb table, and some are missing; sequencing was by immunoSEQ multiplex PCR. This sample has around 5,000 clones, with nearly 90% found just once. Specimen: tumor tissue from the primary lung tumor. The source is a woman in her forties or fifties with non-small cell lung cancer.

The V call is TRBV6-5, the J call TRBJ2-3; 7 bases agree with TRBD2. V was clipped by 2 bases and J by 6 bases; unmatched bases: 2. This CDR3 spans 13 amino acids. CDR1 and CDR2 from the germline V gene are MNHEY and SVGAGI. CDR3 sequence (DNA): TGTGCCAGCAGTTACGCGGGAGAGGATACGCAGTATTTT. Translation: CASSYAGEDTQYF.

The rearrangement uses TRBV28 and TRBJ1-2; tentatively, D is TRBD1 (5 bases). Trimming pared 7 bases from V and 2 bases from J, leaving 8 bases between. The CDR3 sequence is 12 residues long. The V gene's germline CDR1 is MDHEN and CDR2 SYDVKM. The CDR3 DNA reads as TGTGCCAGCAATAGGGGCAACTATGGCTACACCTTC. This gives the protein CASNRGNYGYTF.

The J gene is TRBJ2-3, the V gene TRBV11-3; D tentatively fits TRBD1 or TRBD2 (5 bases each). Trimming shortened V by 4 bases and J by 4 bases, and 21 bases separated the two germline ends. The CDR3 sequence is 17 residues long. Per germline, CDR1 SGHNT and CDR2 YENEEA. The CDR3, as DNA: TGTGCCAGCAGCTCAGGTGTGTGGGACCGGGCCGCAGATACGCAGTATTTT. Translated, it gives CASSSGVWDRAADTQYF. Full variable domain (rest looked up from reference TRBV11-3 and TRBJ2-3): EAGVVQSPRYKIIEKKQPVAFWCNPISGHNTLYWYLQNLGQGPELLIRYENEEAVDDSQLPKDRFSAERLKGVDSTLKIQPAELGDSAVYLCASSSGVWDRAADTQYFGPGTRLTVL.

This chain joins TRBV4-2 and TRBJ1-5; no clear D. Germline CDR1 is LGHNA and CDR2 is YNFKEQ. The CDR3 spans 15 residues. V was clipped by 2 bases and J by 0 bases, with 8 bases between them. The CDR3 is CASSQPSHSNQPQHF. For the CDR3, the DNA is TGTGCCAGCAGCCAACCCAGTCATAGCAATCAGCCCCAGCATTTT.

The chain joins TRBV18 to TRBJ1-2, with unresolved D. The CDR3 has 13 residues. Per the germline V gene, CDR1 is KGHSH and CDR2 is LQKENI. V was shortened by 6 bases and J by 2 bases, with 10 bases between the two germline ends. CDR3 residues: CASSPNDNYGYTF. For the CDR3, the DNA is TGTGCCAGCTCGCCCAATGACAACTATGGCTACACCTTC.

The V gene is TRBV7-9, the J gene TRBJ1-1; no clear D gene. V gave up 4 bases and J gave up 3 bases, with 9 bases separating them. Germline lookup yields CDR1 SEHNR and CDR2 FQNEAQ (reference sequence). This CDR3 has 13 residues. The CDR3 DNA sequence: TGTGCCAGCAGCTCCGCCAGGTACACTGAAGCTTTCTTT. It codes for CASSSARYTEAFF.

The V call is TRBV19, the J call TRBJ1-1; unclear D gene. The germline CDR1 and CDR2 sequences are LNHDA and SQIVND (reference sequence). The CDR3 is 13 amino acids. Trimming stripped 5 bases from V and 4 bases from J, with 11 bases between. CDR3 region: CASSQNWGTEAFF. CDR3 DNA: TGTGCCAGTAGTCAAAACTGGGGCACTGAAGCTTTCTTT.

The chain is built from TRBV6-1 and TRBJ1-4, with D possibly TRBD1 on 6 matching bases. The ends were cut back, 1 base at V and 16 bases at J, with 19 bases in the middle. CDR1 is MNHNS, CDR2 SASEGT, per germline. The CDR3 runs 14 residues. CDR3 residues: CASSEGSAGTTPFF. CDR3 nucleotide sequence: TGTGCCAGCAGTGAAGGATCAGCCGGGACAACTCCGTTTTTT.

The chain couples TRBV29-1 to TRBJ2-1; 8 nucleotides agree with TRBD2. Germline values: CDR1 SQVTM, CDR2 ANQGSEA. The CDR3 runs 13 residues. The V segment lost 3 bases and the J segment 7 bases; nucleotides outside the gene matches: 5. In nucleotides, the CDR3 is TGCAGCGTTGAGCGGGAGGTCGGAAATGAGCAGTTCTTC. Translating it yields CSVEREVGNEQFF.

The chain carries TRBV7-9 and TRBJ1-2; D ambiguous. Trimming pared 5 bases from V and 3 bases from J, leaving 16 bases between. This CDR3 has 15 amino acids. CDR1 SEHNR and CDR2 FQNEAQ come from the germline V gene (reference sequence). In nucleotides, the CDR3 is TGTGCCAGCAGCGCAATAGGTCGTGGAGACTATGGCTACACCTTC. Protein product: CASSAIGRGDYGYTF.

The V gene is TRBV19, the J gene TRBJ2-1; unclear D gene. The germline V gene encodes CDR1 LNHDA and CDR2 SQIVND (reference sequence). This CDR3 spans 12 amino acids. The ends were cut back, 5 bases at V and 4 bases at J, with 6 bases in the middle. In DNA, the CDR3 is TGTGCCAGTAGTGCCGGTTACAATGAGCAGTTCTTC. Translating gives CASSAGYNEQFF.

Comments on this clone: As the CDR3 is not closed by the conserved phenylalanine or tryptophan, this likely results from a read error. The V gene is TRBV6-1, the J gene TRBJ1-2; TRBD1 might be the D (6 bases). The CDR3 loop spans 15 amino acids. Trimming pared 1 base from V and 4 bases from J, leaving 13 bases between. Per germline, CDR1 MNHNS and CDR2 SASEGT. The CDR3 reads CASSEDRGQSYGYTL. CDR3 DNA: TGTGCCAGCAGTGAAGACCGAGGACAGAGCTATGGCTACACCCTC.

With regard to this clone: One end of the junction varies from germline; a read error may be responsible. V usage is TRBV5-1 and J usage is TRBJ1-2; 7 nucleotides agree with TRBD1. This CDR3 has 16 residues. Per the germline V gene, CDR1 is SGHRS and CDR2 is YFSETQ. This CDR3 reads CASSLGTASRNYSYTF. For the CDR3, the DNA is TGCGCCAGCAGCTTAGGGACAGCCTCGCGTAACTATAGCTACACCTTC. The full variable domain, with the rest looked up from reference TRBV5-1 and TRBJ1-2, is KAGVTQTPRYLIKTRGQQVTLSCSPISGHRSVSWYQQTPGQGLQFLFEYFSETQRNKGNFPGRFSGRQFSNSRSEMNVSTLELGDSALYLCASSLGTASRNYSYTFGSGTRLTVV.

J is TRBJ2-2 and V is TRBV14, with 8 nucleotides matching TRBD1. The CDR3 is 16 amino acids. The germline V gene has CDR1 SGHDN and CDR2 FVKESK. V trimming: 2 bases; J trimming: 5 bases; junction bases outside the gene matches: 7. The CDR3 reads CASSQNRGYGTGELFF. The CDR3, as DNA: TGTGCCAGCAGCCAAAACAGGGGGTACGGGACCGGGGAGCTGTTTTTT.

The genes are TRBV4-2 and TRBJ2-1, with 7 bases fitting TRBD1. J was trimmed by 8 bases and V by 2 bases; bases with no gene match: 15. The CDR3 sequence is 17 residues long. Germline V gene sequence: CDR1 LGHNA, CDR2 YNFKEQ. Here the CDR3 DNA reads TGTGCCAGCAGCCAACGGCGTCACAGGGGAAGCTCACATGAGCAGTTCTTC. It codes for CASSQRRHRGSSHEQFF.

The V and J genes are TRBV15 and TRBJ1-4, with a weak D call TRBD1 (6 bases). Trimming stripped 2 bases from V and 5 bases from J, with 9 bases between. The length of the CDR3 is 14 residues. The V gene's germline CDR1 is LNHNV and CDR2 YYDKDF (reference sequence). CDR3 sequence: CATSRLTGNEKLFF. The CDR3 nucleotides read TGTGCCACCAGCAGACTGACAGGAAATGAAAAACTGTTTTTT.

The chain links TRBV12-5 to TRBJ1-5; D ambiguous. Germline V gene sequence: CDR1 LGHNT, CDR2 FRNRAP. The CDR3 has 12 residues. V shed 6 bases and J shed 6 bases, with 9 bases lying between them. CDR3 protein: CASGGNGQPQHF. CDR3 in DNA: TGTGCTAGTGGGGGAAATGGTCAGCCCCAGCATTTT.

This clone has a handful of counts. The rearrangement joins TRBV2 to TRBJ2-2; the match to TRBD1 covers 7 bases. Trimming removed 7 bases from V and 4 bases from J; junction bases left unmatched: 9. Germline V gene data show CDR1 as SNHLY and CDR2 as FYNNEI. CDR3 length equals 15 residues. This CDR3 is CASTRQGPRTGELFF. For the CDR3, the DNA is TGTGCCAGCACTAGACAGGGCCCCCGCACCGGGGAGCTGTTTTTT. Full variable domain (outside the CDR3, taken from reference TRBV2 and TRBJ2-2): EPEVTQTPSHQVTQMGQEVILRCVPISNHLYFYWYRQILGQKVEFLVSFYNNEISEKSEIFDDQFSVERPDGSNFTLKIRSTKLEDSAMYFCASTRQGPRTGELFFGEGSRLTVL.

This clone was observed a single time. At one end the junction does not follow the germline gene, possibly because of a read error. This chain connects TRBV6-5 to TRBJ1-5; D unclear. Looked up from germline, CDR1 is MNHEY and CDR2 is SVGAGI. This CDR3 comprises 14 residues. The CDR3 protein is CASRPFPSDQPQHF. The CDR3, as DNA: TGTGCCAGCAGGCCCTTCCCTAGCGATCAGCCCCAGCATTTT.

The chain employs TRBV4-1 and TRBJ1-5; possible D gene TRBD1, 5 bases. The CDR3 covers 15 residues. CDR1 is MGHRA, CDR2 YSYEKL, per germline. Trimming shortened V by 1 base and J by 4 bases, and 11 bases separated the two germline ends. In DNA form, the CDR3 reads TGCGCCAGCAGCCAAGGATACAGGTCGAATCAGCCCCAGCATTTT. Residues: CASSQGYRSNQPQHF.

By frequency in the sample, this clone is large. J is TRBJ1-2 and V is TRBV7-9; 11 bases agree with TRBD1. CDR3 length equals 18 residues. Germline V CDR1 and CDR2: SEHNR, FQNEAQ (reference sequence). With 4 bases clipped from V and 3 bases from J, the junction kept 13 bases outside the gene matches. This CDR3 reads CASSYGSGTGGKHYGYTF. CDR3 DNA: TGTGCCAGCAGCTACGGTTCCGGGACAGGGGGGAAACACTATGGCTACACCTTC. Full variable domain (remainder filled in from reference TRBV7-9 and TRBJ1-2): DTGVSQNPRHKITKRGQNVTFRCDPISEHNRLYWYRQTLGQGPEFLTYFQNEAQLEKSRLLSDRFSAERPKGSFSTLEIQRTEQGDSAMYLCASSYGSGTGGKHYGYTFGSGTRLTVV.